This T cell receptor (beta chain) was profiled in a study of radiotherapy plus CTLA-4 blockade in lung cancer. V dropped 5 bases and J dropped 2 bases, with 12 bases sitting between them. The CDR3 loop spans 15 amino acids. Germline values: CDR1 MNHEY, CDR2 SVGAGI. Generated by immunoSEQ multiplex PCR, the TCRdb table keeps only in-frame clones and is missing some. The sample shows 70,000 to 90,000 clones, about 78% of them seen only once. J is TRBJ2-2 and V is TRBV6-5; D remains ambiguous. The sequenced sample was peripheral blood, obtained from a patient treated with radiotherapy plus ipilimumab. The origin of this receptor is a human donor with non-small cell lung cancer whose response to radiotherapy plus ipilimumab could not be evaluated. Some clones in this sample may be carry-over from other donors' samples. This CDR3 reads CASSPLPTNTGELFF. CDR3 DNA sequence: TGTGCCAGCAGTCCGCTCCCGACTAACACCGGGGAGCTGTTTTTT.